This TCR beta chain is from a study of OX40 agonist ivuxolimab in advanced cancers. Study background: Dose-escalation patients had hepatocellular carcinoma, melanoma, renal cell or head and neck cancer. Overall study findings and caveats: Certain nonresponders additionally had low normalized T-cell clonal expansion.

Turning to this clone: What it binds is unknown.

Germline CDR1 SQVTM, CDR2 ANQGSEA. J gave up 4 bases and V 2 bases, and 4 bases lay outside the gene matches. CDR3 length: 14 amino acids. Generated by immunoSEQ multiplex PCR, the TCRdb table keeps only in-frame clones and is missing some. Of 6,500 to 7,000 clones in the sample, about 95% were seen once. This receptor was identified in an adult with an advanced solid tumor such as melanoma, head and neck, liver or kidney cancer. Material: CD4+ or CD8+ T cells sorted from blood, obtained in a trial of the OX40 agonist ivuxolimab. The J gene is TRBJ2-3, the V gene TRBV29-1, with 9 bases lining up with TRBD2. Written as DNA, the CDR3 is TGCAGCGTTGAATGGGCGGGAGGGTCAGATACGCAGTATTTT. It yields the protein CSVEWAGGSDTQYF.